These 31 T cell receptor beta chains came from one sample sequenced in a study of identical twins' blood T cells. TCRdb recomputed calls from the 5' RACE reads with MiXCR, one row per CDR3 protein. The profile shows around 380,000 distinct CDR3 sequences, over 25% of them singletons. The sequenced sample consisted of PBMCs. The receptors derive from a woman aged 18 to 55 in good health.

This chain joins TRBV27 and TRBJ2-7, with D perhaps matching TRBD1 (7 bases). Trimming cost V 7 bases and J 5 bases, with 21 bases left between them. Germline V gives CDR1 MNHEY, CDR2 SMNVEV (reference sequence). The CDR3 runs to 15 residues. The CDR3 spells CASTRRQGGLNEQYF. The CDR3 region has the DNA TGTGCCAGCACCCGTAGACAGGGAGGCTTAAACGAGCAGTACTTC.

V gene TRBV12-3 or TRBV12-4 combines with J gene TRBJ2-7, with 12 nucleotides matching TRBD1. The CDR3 length is 14 residues. V dropped 8 bases and J dropped 7; count of bases not matched to a gene: 9. The DNA of the CDR3 is TGTGCCAGCGCCTCGAGGGACAGGGGGCAGGAGCAGTACTTC. It yields the protein CASASRDRGQEQYF.

The genes are TRBV20-1 and TRBJ2-1, with D possibly being TRBD2 (6 bases). The ends were cut back, 3 bases at V and 1 base at J, with 13 bases in the middle. This CDR3 comprises 15 residues. Germline V CDR1 and CDR2: DFQATT, SNEGSKA (reference sequence). As DNA, the CDR3 is TGCAGTGCTAGTCTGGCGGGACGTTCCTACAATGAGCAGTTCTTC. This translates into CSASLAGRSYNEQFF.

This clonotype appeared a single time. V and J are TRBV10-3 and TRBJ2-2; D ambiguous. Per the germline V gene, CDR1 is ENHRY and CDR2 is SYGVKD. The CDR3 runs to 12 residues. Trimming stripped 0 bases from V and 6 bases from J, with 2 bases between. CDR3: CAISESSGELFF. The CDR3 bases are TGTGCCATCAGTGAGTCGTCCGGGGAGCTGTTTTTT.

This clonotype was seen more than once but under ten times. The DNA for the CDR3 is TGCAGTGCTAGCAAACAGGGGGCCCATTTTGGCTACACCTTC. It yields the protein CSASKQGAHFGYTF. The chain carries TRBV20-1 and TRBJ1-2, with 9 bases identical to TRBD1. The CDR3 is 14 residues long. Germline CDR1 is DFQATT and CDR2 is SNEGSKA (reference sequence). V shed 3 bases and J 7 bases; nucleotides not matched to a gene: 9.

Comment on this clonotype: Germline and junction disagree at one end, which may indicate a read error. The chain couples TRBV15 to TRBJ1-4; D ambiguous. The V gene's germline CDR1 is LNHNV and CDR2 YYDKDF (reference sequence). The CDR3 totals 13 residues. CDR3 coding DNA: TGTGCCACCGGCAGAGCCCCGAGGGAAAAACTGTTTTTT. Translated, it gives CATGRAPREKLFF.

This chain connects TRBV11-2 to TRBJ1-1, with 7 positions matching TRBD1. V was pared by 1 base and J by 1 base, with 12 bases of the junction left unmatched. The germline V gene has CDR1 SGHAT and CDR2 FQNNGV. This CDR3 contains 18 residues. The CDR3 protein is CASSLGRGCYRTNTEAFF. As DNA, the CDR3 is TGTGCCAGCAGCTTAGGCAGGGGGTGTTATCGGACGAACACTGAAGCTTTCTTT.

This clonotype turned up a few times. CDR3 DNA sequence: TGTGCCGTCCAGGGGTTTAATGAAAAACTGTTTTTT. Translated: CAVQGFNEKLFF. V gene TRBV10-3 combines with J gene TRBJ1-4; tentatively, D is TRBD1 (6 bases). Germline V gives CDR1 ENHRY, CDR2 SYGVKD. Trimming took off 11 bases at V and 4 bases at J, with 11 bases between the two ends. The CDR3 is made up of 12 amino acids.

The genes are TRBV29-1 and TRBJ1-6; D is undetermined. The CDR3 consists of 13 residues. The V end lost 3 bases, the J end lost 6 bases, and 9 bases lay between the germline ends. Germline V gene lookup returns CDR1 SQVTM and CDR2 ANQGSEA. The DNA for the CDR3 is TGCAGCGTTGACTTACAGCCTAATTCACCCCTCCACTTT. It is translated as CSVDLQPNSPLHF.

A remark on this clonotype: Its ends do not fully match the called genes, so a read error is possible. The chain couples TRBV7-9 to TRBJ2-5; D is uncertain. CDR1 and CDR2 from the germline V gene are SEHNR and FQNEAQ (reference sequence). This CDR3 has 16 residues. The CDR3 region has the DNA TGTGCCAACAGCCGTACACAAGTTAACTCCGAAAAGACCCAGTACTTC. Translation gives CANSRTQVNSEKTQYF.

The chain recombines TRBV29-1 with TRBJ2-2, with D unclear. Germline lookup yields CDR1 SQVTM and CDR2 ANQGSEA. The CDR3 is 10 residues long. V lost 6 bases and J 7 bases, leaving 6 bases between the germline ends. This CDR3 is CSVQIGELFF. DNA of the CDR3: TGCAGCGTACAAATCGGGGAGCTGTTTTTT.

This clonotype was picked up a small number of times. The rearrangement links TRBV5-1 to TRBJ2-2; no firm D call. Germline CDR1 is SGHRS and CDR2 is YFSETQ. CDR3 size: 16 residues. V was cut by 4 bases and J by 2 bases, with 15 bases left in between. The CDR3 sequence is CASSGARGTNTGELFF. The CDR3, as DNA: TGCGCCAGCAGCGGCGCCCGAGGCACTAACACCGGGGAGCTGTTTTTT.

The chain carries TRBV20-1 and TRBJ2-1; 13 bases match TRBD2. The CDR3 length is 15 residues. V dropped 6 bases and J dropped 2; count of bases not matched to a gene: 4. Germline CDR1 reads DFQATT; CDR2 reads SNEGSKA (reference sequence). CDR3 coding DNA: TGCAGTGCCAGGACTAGCGGGGGCCCCTACAATGAGCAGTTCTTC. This gives the protein CSARTSGGPYNEQFF.

This clonotype was seen more than once but under ten times. The chain's CDR3 is CSARDRARVAYEQYF. The CDR3 DNA reads as TGCAGTGCTAGAGATCGGGCCAGGGTCGCCTACGAGCAGTACTTC. The gene calls are TRBV20-1 and TRBJ2-7, with D perhaps matching TRBD1 (5 bases). Germline CDR1 reads DFQATT; CDR2 reads SNEGSKA (reference sequence). Deletions cut 0 bases from V and 2 bases from J, with 14 bases between. There are 15 residues in the CDR3.

The V call is TRBV3-1, the J call TRBJ1-1; 11 nucleotides agree with TRBD1. CDR3 size: 16 residues. Germline V gene data show CDR1 as LGHDT and CDR2 as YNNKEL (reference sequence). V lost 0 bases, J lost 4 bases, and 4 bases stayed unmatched. The CDR3 is CASSQEGGTGGTEAFF. DNA for the CDR3: TGTGCCAGCAGCCAAGAGGGAGGGACAGGGGGCACTGAAGCTTTCTTT.

This clonotype has just a few counts. V and J are TRBV5-1 and TRBJ2-2; TRBD1 matches 7 bases. This CDR3 has 14 amino acids. Germline CDR1 reads SGHRS; CDR2 reads YFSETQ. The V segment lost 4 bases and the J segment 5 bases; nucleotides outside the gene matches: 5. The CDR3 DNA reads as TGCGCCAGCAGCACGGGACAGAGGACCGGGGAGCTGTTTTTT. Protein product: CASSTGQRTGELFF.

The chain combines TRBV20-1 with TRBJ2-3; TRBD2 aligns across 8 bases. Germline V gene lookup returns CDR1 DFQATT and CDR2 SNEGSKA (reference sequence). The CDR3 is 14 amino acids. V lost 6 bases, J lost 2 bases, and 7 bases stayed unmatched. CDR3 protein: CSAAGTRVTDTQYF. CDR3 DNA sequence: TGCAGTGCAGCCGGGACTAGGGTCACAGATACGCAGTATTTT.

In this sample, this clonotype turned up a few times. The chain has TRBV12-3 or TRBV12-4 and TRBJ2-1; the D call may be TRBD1 or TRBD2 (5 bases each). The CDR3 is 15 amino acids. Trimming shortened V by 6 bases and J by 8 bases, and 20 bases separated the two germline ends. CDR3 amino acids: CASRGASGGSDEQFF. The CDR3 nucleotides read TGTGCCAGCAGAGGGGCCAGCGGTGGAAGCGATGAGCAGTTCTTC.

The genes are TRBV4-3 and TRBJ1-1; the D is unclear. The V gene lost 0 bases and the J gene lost 2 bases, with 16 bases spanning the gap. The CDR3 is 17 amino acids. The germline CDR1 and CDR2 sequences are LGHNA and YSLEER. CDR3 residues: CASSQDVSSRPNTEAFF. CDR3 coding DNA: TGCGCCAGCAGCCAAGATGTCTCTTCCCGACCCAACACTGAAGCTTTCTTT.

The CDR3 is CASSYSAGFTQSGSYEAFF. The CDR3 DNA follows: TGTGCCAGCAGTTACTCCGCCGGGTTCACACAATCCGGGAGCTACGAAGCTTTCTTT. The rearrangement links TRBV6-2 or TRBV6-3 to TRBJ1-1; no reliable D call. CDR1 is MNHEY, CDR2 SVGEGT, per germline. CDR3 size: 19 residues. Deletions cut 0 bases from V and 8 bases from J, with 28 bases between.

The chain is built from TRBV12-3 or TRBV12-4 and TRBJ1-5; no firm D call. CDR3 length: 13 residues. V shed 5 bases and J shed 5 bases, with 10 bases lying between them. CDR3 region: CASSQKTDQPQHF. For the CDR3, the DNA is TGTGCCAGCAGTCAGAAGACCGATCAGCCCCAGCATTTT.

This sequence joins TRBV6-2 or TRBV6-3 and TRBJ2-7; 7 positions match TRBD2. CDR3 size: 15 residues. Trimming removed 6 bases from V and 4 bases from J; junction bases left unmatched: 12. The germline V gene encodes CDR1 MNHEY and CDR2 SVGEGT. The CDR3 loop is CASRAESGNPYEQYF. Here the CDR3 DNA reads TGTGCCAGCAGGGCCGAAAGCGGGAACCCTTACGAGCAGTACTTC.

This clonotype has a count of ten or more. This chain links TRBV28 with TRBJ2-1; 8 bases are a match to TRBD2. Unmatched junction bases numbered 3, after V lost 3 bases and J lost 2 bases. CDR1 is MDHEN, CDR2 SYDVKM, per germline. The CDR3 has 15 amino acids. CDR3 bases: TGTGCCAGCAGTTTCGTCGGGGGGGCCTACAATGAGCAGTTCTTC. Amino acids: CASSFVGGAYNEQFF. Full variable domain (rest looked up from reference TRBV28 and TRBJ2-1): DVKVTQSSRYLVKRTGEKVFLECVQDMDHENMFWYRQDPGLGLRLIYFSYDVKMKEKGDIPEGYSVSREKKERFSLILESASTNQTSMYLCASSFVGGAYNEQFFGPGTRLTVL.

The table lists this clonotype with a few counts. The chain uses TRBV12-3 or TRBV12-4 and TRBJ2-2; D is ambiguous. Trimming pared 2 bases from V and 6 bases from J, leaving 13 bases between. The CDR3 is 15 amino acids. The CDR3 region is CASSLSAGLSGELFF. Here the CDR3 DNA reads TGTGCCAGCAGTTTATCTGCCGGTTTGTCCGGGGAGCTGTTTTTT.

The V call is TRBV20-1, the J call TRBJ1-1; no clear D. CDR1 and CDR2 (germline): DFQATT, SNEGSKA (reference sequence). This CDR3 contains 13 residues. V lost 3 bases and J 5 bases, leaving 13 bases between the germline ends. CDR3 sequence reads: CSASLLGWTEAFF. DNA of the CDR3: TGCAGTGCTAGCTTATTGGGGTGGACTGAAGCTTTCTTT.

A single count supports this clonotype. Possible read error: a much larger clone is one base away. This rearrangement joins TRBV29-1 to TRBJ2-1, with D possibly matching TRBD2 (5 bases). Trimming took 7 bases from V and 4 from J, leaving 14 bases between them. The germline V gene encodes CDR1 SQVTM and CDR2 ANQGSEA. The CDR3 is made up of 13 amino acids. CDR3 sequence reads: CSACYGIYNEQFF. CDR3 bases: TGCAGCGCCTGCTACGGGATTTACAATGAGCAGTTCTTC.

This clonotype was counted between two and nine times. This chain connects TRBV20-1 to TRBJ1-5; TRBD1 matches at 9 bases. This CDR3 spans 12 amino acids. From germline, CDR1 is DFQATT and CDR2 SNEGSKA (reference sequence). Trimming removed 4 bases from V and 6 bases from J; junction bases left unmatched: 1. The CDR3 sequence is CSAKTGGQPQHF. The DNA for the CDR3 is TGCAGTGCTAAGACAGGGGGTCAGCCCCAGCATTTT.

This clonotype has only a few counts. The chain is built from TRBV12-3 or TRBV12-4 and TRBJ2-5; 7 bases agree with TRBD1. V was pared by 4 bases and J by 9 bases, with 8 bases of the junction left unmatched. There are 13 residues in the CDR3. The CDR3 DNA sequence: TGTGCCAGCAGTTCGGGACAGACGACAGCCCAGTACTTC. Its protein product is CASSSGQTTAQYF.

The table lists this clonotype with a few counts. This chain uses TRBV6-5 with TRBJ1-1; D might be TRBD1 (5 bases). The V end was cut by 2 bases, the J end by 0 bases, with 13 bases between. The CDR3 length is 16 residues. The germline CDR1 and CDR2 sequences are MNHEY and SVGAGI. CDR3 region: CASSYDSEFMNTEAFF. For the CDR3, the DNA is TGTGCCAGCAGTTACGACAGCGAATTCATGAACACTGAAGCTTTCTTT.

The chain joins TRBV19 to TRBJ1-2; the match to TRBD1 covers 9 bases. Losses at the gene ends were 5 bases for V and 3 bases for J; bases not matched to a gene: 7. The CDR3 totals 15 residues. Germline V gene sequence: CDR1 LNHDA, CDR2 SQIVND (reference sequence). CDR3 in DNA: TGTGCCAGTAGTTATGGGTGGACAGGGGACTATGGCTACACCTTC. This sequence encodes CASSYGWTGDYGYTF.

The chain uses TRBV20-1 and TRBJ1-5, with a weak D call TRBD1 (5 bases). The CDR3 sequence is 11 residues long. Germline CDR1 and CDR2: DFQATT and SNEGSKA (reference sequence). Trimming removed 0 bases from V and 11 bases from J, with 8 bases in between. The CDR3 DNA follows: TGCAGTGCTAGAGATCTCAGGGCCCAGCATTTT. Residues: CSARDLRAQHF.